One sample yielded the 7 T cell receptor beta chains listed below, sequenced in a study of metastatic and nonmetastatic thyroid tumors. Until they underwent thyroid surgery, no patient had received any treatment. TCRdb re-clonotyped the PCR reads via MiXCR. The table lists roughly 25,000 clones, approximately 24% of them singletons, with around 20% in the top ten. Sequencing was done on a sample of blood. The origin of the receptors is a male donor with papillary thyroid cancer or a benign thyroid nodule (not recorded which). Some clones in this sample may be carry-over from other donors' samples.

The rearrangement links TRBV6-1 to TRBJ2-1; tentatively, D is TRBD1 (6 bases). The V gene lost 5 bases and the J gene lost 2 bases, with 19 bases spanning the gap. The CDR3 sequence is 17 residues long. Germline-derived CDR1 and CDR2 are MNHNS and SASEGT. CDR3 amino acids: CASSKGTFSYPYNEQFF. CDR3 DNA sequence: TGTGCCAGCAGTAAGGGGACATTTTCTTACCCCTACAATGAGCAGTTCTTC.

This clone was seen many times. The CDR3 loop reads CASVQGRPNYGYTF. As DNA, the CDR3 is TGTGCCAGCGTCCAAGGGAGGCCTAACTATGGCTACACCTTC. V gene TRBV7-9 combines with J gene TRBJ1-2; D is unresolved. With 8 bases removed from V and 0 bases from J, the gap between germline ends came to 13 bases. The CDR3 is 14 amino acids. CDR1 is SEHNR, CDR2 FQNEAQ, per germline (reference sequence).

This clone turned up a few times. The chain combines TRBV10-3 with TRBJ2-2; D may be TRBD1 or TRBD2 (6 bases each). From germline, CDR1 is ENHRY and CDR2 SYGVKD. The CDR3 has 15 amino acids. V was shortened by 5 bases and J by 7 bases, with 17 bases between the two germline ends. This CDR3 reads CAISLLGGGDGELFF. The CDR3 DNA sequence: TGTGCCATCAGTCTTTTAGGAGGGGGAGACGGGGAGCTGTTTTTT.

A remark on this clone: Within the sample, other DNA sequences also encode this same CDR3. The V gene is TRBV5-1, the J gene TRBJ2-3; D might be TRBD1 (6 bases). This CDR3 has 16 residues. V dropped 0 bases and J dropped 1 base, with 12 bases sitting between them. Germline V gene sequence: CDR1 SGHRS, CDR2 YFSETQ. The chain's CDR3 is CASSLEQGARTDTQYF. The CDR3 DNA follows: TGCGCCAGCAGCTTGGAACAGGGTGCGCGCACAGATACGCAGTATTTT.

This clone showed up many times. The chain joins TRBV28 to TRBJ2-5, with 7 positions matching TRBD1. Germline-derived CDR1 and CDR2 are MDHEN and SYDVKM. The CDR3 is 14 amino acids. V gave up 2 bases and J gave up 5 bases; unmatched junction bases: 5. CDR3 sequence reads: CASSLPDRAETQYF. CDR3 coding DNA: TGTGCCAGCAGTTTACCTGACAGGGCGGAGACCCAGTACTTC.

Note on this clone: One junction end does not reproduce the germline sequence, and a read error may be involved. The V and J genes are TRBV28 and TRBJ2-2; 7 nucleotides match TRBD2. The V gene's germline CDR1 is MDHEN and CDR2 SYDVKM. The CDR3 sequence is 15 residues long. The CDR3 DNA sequence: TGTGCCAGCGGGTATAGCGGCAGCGGGACCGTGGAGCTGTTTTTT. Amino acid sequence: CASGYSGSGTVELFF.

This clone was observed a handful of times. This chain connects TRBV15 to TRBJ2-4; D is possibly TRBD1 or TRBD2 (6 bases each). Germline CDR1 is LNHNV and CDR2 is YYDKDF (reference sequence). The V end was cut by 1 base, the J end by 6 bases, with 19 bases between. CDR3 size: 17 residues. The DNA for the CDR3 is TGTGCCACCAGCAGAGTACGGGGGCTATCCGGGAGAAACATTCAGTACTTC. Protein product: CATSRVRGLSGRNIQYF. Variable domain in full (rest from reference TRBV15 and TRBJ2-4): DAMVIQNPRYQVTQFGKPVTLSCSQTLNHNVMYWYQQKSSQAPKLLFHYYDKDFNNEADTPDNFQSRRPNTSFCFLDIRSPGLGDTAMYLCATSRVRGLSGRNIQYFGAGTRLSVL.